These T cell receptor beta chains were read from a single sample in a study of T cell responses to AZD1222 COVID-19 vaccine. TCRdb's table, derived via immunoSEQ multiplex PCR, lists solely in-frame clones and lacks some. This table has roughly 150,000 clones, almost 95% appearing once. Sequenced here: peripheral blood, sampled on day 0 of AZD1222 vaccination. Receptors were obtained from an adult in good health. The CDR3 runs from the conserved cysteine through the conserved F or W. Fields, in order: CDR3 length, J gene, D gene, clone size, V gene, CDR3 DNA, CDR3 protein. The D gene is left open where the match is weak. Clone size, where shown, is once, few, many, or a class for clones that have expanded.

len: 15; j_gene: TRBJ2-1; d_gene: .; abundance: .; v_gene: TRBV27; CDR3nt: TGTGCCAGCAGTTGGGGCGGGGACTCCTACAATGAGCAGTTCTTC; CDR3aa: CASSWGGDSYNEQFF
len: 12; j_gene: TRBJ1-1; d_gene: .; abundance: .; v_gene: TRBV4-1; CDR3nt: TGCGCCAGCAGCCAAGGGACAGACGAAGCTTTCTTT; CDR3aa: CASSQGTDEAFF
len: 15; j_gene: TRBJ1-4; d_gene: .; abundance: once; v_gene: TRBV12-5; CDR3nt: TGTGCTAGTGGTCACAAAAGAGGGGGTACTGAAAAACTGTTTTTT; CDR3aa: CASGHKRGGTEKLFF
len: 17; j_gene: TRBJ2-3; d_gene: .; abundance: .; v_gene: TRBV21-1; CDR3nt: TGTGCCAGCAGCAAGCCTGGGGGGACAGAGAGCACAGATACGCAGTATTTT; CDR3aa: CASSKPGGTESTDTQYF
len: 13; j_gene: TRBJ1-5; d_gene: .; abundance: .; v_gene: TRBV5-8; CDR3nt: TGTGCCAGCAGATCGGGACCCCATCAGCCCCAGCATTTT; CDR3aa: CASRSGPHQPQHF
len: 16; j_gene: TRBJ2-1; d_gene: .; abundance: .; v_gene: TRBV5-4; CDR3nt: TGTGCCAGCAGCTTGGAGGGGGGGGTAACCTACAATGAGCAGTTCTTC; CDR3aa: CASSLEGGVTYNEQFF
len: 15; j_gene: TRBJ2-3; d_gene: .; abundance: .; v_gene: TRBV4-3; CDR3nt: TGCGCCAGCAGCCAAGATAGGGGTGAGGGAGATACGCAGTATTTT; CDR3aa: CASSQDRGEGDTQYF
len: 14; j_gene: TRBJ1-5; d_gene: .; abundance: .; v_gene: TRBV2; CDR3nt: TGTGCCAGCAGTGCTGGGGGTAACAATCAGCCCCAGCATTTT; CDR3aa: CASSAGGNNQPQHF
len: 15; j_gene: TRBJ1-4; d_gene: .; abundance: .; v_gene: TRBV21-1; CDR3nt: TGTGCCAGCAGTATCGCAGTCGCAACTAATGAAAAACTGTTTTTT; CDR3aa: CASSIAVATNEKLFF
len: 12; j_gene: TRBJ2-4; d_gene: TRBD2; abundance: .; v_gene: TRBV5-4; CDR3nt: TGTGCCAGCATGCCTTGGGGGGGGATTCAGTACTTC; CDR3aa: CASMPWGGIQYF
len: 17; j_gene: TRBJ2-1; d_gene: TRBD2; abundance: .; v_gene: TRBV4-1; CDR3nt: TGCGCCAGCAGCCAACCGTTGCGGGGGAGCTCCTACAATGAGCAGTTCTTC; CDR3aa: CASSQPLRGSSYNEQFF
len: 13; j_gene: TRBJ2-1; d_gene: TRBD2; abundance: .; v_gene: TRBV2; CDR3nt: TGTGCCAGCCTACTAGCGGGGTACAGTGAGCAGTTCTTC; CDR3aa: CASLLAGYSEQFF
len: 16; j_gene: TRBJ2-7; d_gene: TRBD1; abundance: .; v_gene: TRBV28; CDR3nt: TGTGCCAGCAGTTTAGGGGGGTGGGACAGGGACTACGAGCAGTACTTC; CDR3aa: CASSLGGWDRDYEQYF
len: 15; j_gene: TRBJ2-2; d_gene: TRBD1; abundance: once; v_gene: TRBV9; CDR3nt: TGTGCCAGCAGCACCCGACAGGGGAAAACCGGGGAGCTGTTTTTT; CDR3aa: CASSTRQGKTGELFF
len: 13; j_gene: TRBJ1-6; d_gene: TRBD1; abundance: .; v_gene: TRBV27; CDR3nt: TGTGCCAGCACCCGGGACAGTAATTCACCCCTCCACTTT; CDR3aa: CASTRDSNSPLHF
len: 16; j_gene: TRBJ2-7; d_gene: .; abundance: .; v_gene: TRBV7-3; CDR3nt: TGTGCCAGCAGCTTAACAGGGGCAGGAAGCTCCTACGAGCAGTACTTC; CDR3aa: CASSLTGAGSSYEQYF
len: 15; j_gene: TRBJ2-6; d_gene: .; abundance: .; v_gene: TRBV19; CDR3nt: TGTGCCAGTAGACTACCAGGGTCTGGGGCCAACGTCCTGACTTTC; CDR3aa: CASRLPGSGANVLTF
len: 16; j_gene: TRBJ2-3; d_gene: TRBD2; abundance: .; v_gene: TRBV9; CDR3nt: TGTGCCAGCAGCGGATTGAGCGGGGGGGGCACAGATACGCAGTATTTT; CDR3aa: CASSGLSGGGTDTQYF
len: 16; j_gene: TRBJ2-3; d_gene: .; abundance: .; v_gene: TRBV7-2; CDR3nt: TGTGCCAGCAGCCGCCTGTCTGGAAAGGCGACAGATACGCAGTATTTT; CDR3aa: CASSRLSGKATDTQYF
len: 13; j_gene: TRBJ1-6; d_gene: TRBD1; abundance: .; v_gene: TRBV16; CDR3nt: TGTGCCAGCAAGGGACAGGTTCATTCACCCCTCCACTTT; CDR3aa: CASKGQVHSPLHF
len: 16; j_gene: TRBJ1-2; d_gene: TRBD1; abundance: .; v_gene: TRBV3-1/TRBV3-2; CDR3nt: TGTGCCAGCAGCCCCGACAGGGGTTACCCCTATGCAGGCTACACCTTC; CDR3aa: CASSPDRGYPYAGYTF
len: 16; j_gene: TRBJ2-6; d_gene: .; abundance: .; v_gene: TRBV5-1; CDR3nt: TGCGCCAGCAGCTTGGTTGCTTTCTCTGGGGCCAACGTCCTGACTTTC; CDR3aa: CASSLVAFSGANVLTF
len: 16; j_gene: TRBJ1-1; d_gene: TRBD1; abundance: .; v_gene: TRBV25-1; CDR3nt: TGTGCCAGCAGTGATAGGACAGGGGTCATGAACACTGAAGCTTTCTTT; CDR3aa: CASSDRTGVMNTEAFF
len: 15; j_gene: TRBJ2-1; d_gene: .; abundance: .; v_gene: TRBV6-5; CDR3nt: TGTGCCAGCAGTTACTCGTTAGCGGCCGTGGGTGAGCAGTTCTTC; CDR3aa: CASSYSLAAVGEQFF
len: 15; j_gene: TRBJ1-5; d_gene: .; abundance: .; v_gene: TRBV7-2; CDR3nt: TGTGCCAGCAGCCCCCATGGCACAACGGGGCAGCCCCAGCATTTT; CDR3aa: CASSPHGTTGQPQHF
len: 13; j_gene: TRBJ2-3; d_gene: .; abundance: .; v_gene: TRBV5-8; CDR3nt: TGTGCCAGCAGCTTGGCGGGACTAGATACGCAGTATTTT; CDR3aa: CASSLAGLDTQYF
len: 12; j_gene: TRBJ2-7; d_gene: .; abundance: .; v_gene: TRBV7-9; CDR3nt: TGTGCCAGCAGCCGTGATCGGGGGGAGCAGTACTTC; CDR3aa: CASSRDRGEQYF
len: 15; j_gene: TRBJ2-7; d_gene: TRBD1; abundance: once; v_gene: TRBV27; CDR3nt: TGTGCCAGCCGGAGGTCCGGGACAGACGTCTACGAGCAGTACTTC; CDR3aa: CASRRSGTDVYEQYF
len: 15; j_gene: TRBJ1-3; d_gene: TRBD1; abundance: .; v_gene: TRBV9; CDR3nt: TGTGCCAGCAGTGGGACAGGGGTCGGTGGAAACACCATATATTTT; CDR3aa: CASSGTGVGGNTIYF
len: 11; j_gene: TRBJ1-2; d_gene: .; abundance: .; v_gene: TRBV30; CDR3nt: TGTGCCTGGAGTGGGGCCTATGGCTACACCTTC; CDR3aa: CAWSGAYGYTF
len: 13; j_gene: TRBJ2-7; d_gene: .; abundance: .; v_gene: TRBV2; CDR3nt: TGTGCCAGCAGTGAACGGGCACTGTACGAGCAGTACTTC; CDR3aa: CASSERALYEQYF
len: 16; j_gene: TRBJ2-2; d_gene: .; abundance: .; v_gene: TRBV9; CDR3nt: TGTGCCAGCAGCGTAGTTCGAGGTGGGAACACCGGGGAGCTGTTTTTT; CDR3aa: CASSVVRGGNTGELFF
len: 13; j_gene: TRBJ2-4; d_gene: .; abundance: .; v_gene: TRBV10-2; CDR3nt: TGCGCCAGCAGTGAGTCCGGGAGCGGCATTCAGTACTTC; CDR3aa: CASSESGSGIQYF
len: 15; j_gene: TRBJ1-4; d_gene: TRBD1; abundance: once; v_gene: TRBV3-1/TRBV3-2; CDR3nt: TGTGCCAGCAGCCAAACAGGGGCGCTGAATGAAAAACTGTTTTTT; CDR3aa: CASSQTGALNEKLFF
len: 14; j_gene: TRBJ2-1; d_gene: TRBD2; abundance: .; v_gene: TRBV6-2/TRBV6-3; CDR3nt: TGTGCCAGCAGTTACGATGCGGGGGGGCGTGAGCAGTTCTTC; CDR3aa: CASSYDAGGREQFF
len: 15; j_gene: TRBJ2-7; d_gene: .; abundance: .; v_gene: TRBV10-3; CDR3nt: TGTGCCATCAGTGAGCCGGGACTCAGCTCCTACGAGCAGTACTTC; CDR3aa: CAISEPGLSSYEQYF
len: 14; j_gene: TRBJ2-2; d_gene: TRBD2; abundance: .; v_gene: TRBV5-1; CDR3nt: TGCGCCAGCAGCTTGGCCCCGGGGGGCGGGGAGCTGTTTTTT; CDR3aa: CASSLAPGGGELFF
len: 11; j_gene: TRBJ1-2; d_gene: .; abundance: .; v_gene: TRBV20-1; CDR3nt: TGCAGTGTCTATCTCAACCTGGGCTACACCTTC; CDR3aa: CSVYLNLGYTF
len: 14; j_gene: TRBJ1-5; d_gene: TRBD1; abundance: .; v_gene: TRBV28; CDR3nt: TGTGCCAGCAGCAGAGACAGGGGGAATCAGCCCCAGCATTTT; CDR3aa: CASSRDRGNQPQHF
len: 16; j_gene: TRBJ2-1; d_gene: .; abundance: .; v_gene: TRBV19; CDR3nt: TGTGCCAGTAGTGACCCCCTGAGGACGATCTACAATGAGCAGTTCTTC; CDR3aa: CASSDPLRTIYNEQFF
len: 16; j_gene: TRBJ1-4; d_gene: TRBD1; abundance: few; v_gene: TRBV7-9; CDR3nt: TGTGCCAGCAGCCCCGACAGGGGGTCAACTAATGAAAAACTGTTTTTT; CDR3aa: CASSPDRGSTNEKLFF
len: 13; j_gene: TRBJ2-5; d_gene: .; abundance: once; v_gene: TRBV7-9; CDR3nt: TGTGCCAGCAGAAGGGCAGGGGTTGAGACCCAGTACTTC; CDR3aa: CASRRAGVETQYF
len: 13; j_gene: TRBJ2-2; d_gene: .; abundance: .; v_gene: TRBV2; CDR3nt: TGTGCCAGCAACGAGAATTTCTCCGGGGAGCTGTTTTTT; CDR3aa: CASNENFSGELFF
len: 16; j_gene: TRBJ2-7; d_gene: TRBD2; abundance: .; v_gene: TRBV18; CDR3nt: TGTGCCAGCTCACCTCCGACCGGGACTAACTCCTACGAGCAGTACTTC; CDR3aa: CASSPPTGTNSYEQYF
len: 14; j_gene: TRBJ2-2; d_gene: .; abundance: .; v_gene: TRBV19; CDR3nt: TGTGCCAGTAGAGGGGTGCGTACCACCGGGGAGCTGTTTTTT; CDR3aa: CASRGVRTTGELFF
len: 15; j_gene: TRBJ2-1; d_gene: TRBD2; abundance: .; v_gene: TRBV7-3; CDR3nt: TGTGCCAGCAGCTCCAGGCGGGGGGGCCACAATGAGCAGTTCTTC; CDR3aa: CASSSRRGGHNEQFF
len: 17; j_gene: TRBJ1-2; d_gene: .; abundance: .; v_gene: TRBV7-9; CDR3nt: TGTGCCAGCAGCGCTAGCTCCACAGGCACCGTGACTGGGGGCTACACCTTC; CDR3aa: CASSASSTGTVTGGYTF
len: 15; j_gene: TRBJ2-1; d_gene: .; abundance: few; v_gene: TRBV6-4; CDR3nt: TGTGCCAGCAGTGACTCGACCCGCGGGTCTGCGTACCTGTTCTTC; CDR3aa: CASSDSTRGSAYLFF
len: 17; j_gene: TRBJ2-2; d_gene: .; abundance: .; v_gene: TRBV11-2; CDR3nt: TGTGCCAGCAGCTTAGCGGCGCAGGGGATGAACACCGGGGAGCTGTTTTTT; CDR3aa: CASSLAAQGMNTGELFF
len: 14; j_gene: TRBJ1-2; d_gene: .; abundance: .; v_gene: TRBV24-1; CDR3nt: TGTGCCACCAGTGATTTGACAGTAAACTATGGCTACACCTTC; CDR3aa: CATSDLTVNYGYTF